The 16 T cell receptor beta chains below come from one sample, sequenced in a study of blood T cell repertoires in COVID-19. Data came from immunoSEQ multiplex PCR; TCRdb stores just in-frame clones and leaves some out. The sample holds fewer than 350,000 clones; about 93% are singletons and the top ten take under 7%. The sequencing sample was made of peripheral blood. Receptors were obtained from a woman aged 25 to 39 with COVID-19, enrolled during active disease.

The DNA for the CDR3 is TGTGCCAGCAGCTTAGTAGGTGGCGGGAGTGGGAATGAGCAGTTCTTC. It is translated as CASSLVGGGSGNEQFF. V is TRBV11-3 and J is TRBJ2-1; 7 nucleotides line up with TRBD2. The CDR3 contains 16 residues. The germline V gene has CDR1 SGHNT and CDR2 YENEEA. The V and J ends lost 1 base and 7 bases, in that order; junction bases with no gene match: 10.

This clone was counted once. This sequence joins TRBV27 and TRBJ2-1; 14 bases line up with TRBD2. Germline CDR1 is MNHEY and CDR2 is SMNVEV (reference sequence). The CDR3 has 15 residues. J gave up 7 bases and V 6 bases, and 5 bases lay outside the gene matches. CDR3 nucleotide sequence: TGTGCCAGCAGCTCGGGGACTAGCGGGAGAAATGAGCAGTTCTTC. It yields the protein CASSSGTSGRNEQFF.

This clone showed up just once. One junction end disagrees with the germline gene, perhaps due to a read error. The chain is built from TRBV20-1 and TRBJ2-1; perhaps TRBD2 as D (5 bases). Germline lookup yields CDR1 DFQATT and CDR2 SNEGSKA (reference sequence). The CDR3 runs to 11 residues. The CDR3 DNA reads as TGCAGTGCTAGCTTCGCGGGCCGTCAGATCTTC. It is translated as CSASFAGRQIF.

This rearrangement joins TRBV28 to TRBJ2-2; a weak D match, TRBD1 (5 bases). Trimming took off 4 bases at V and 5 bases at J, with 11 bases between the two ends. The CDR3 has 14 amino acids. In germline, CDR1 is MDHEN, CDR2 SYDVKM. For the CDR3, the DNA is TGTGCCAGCAGTTACCCAGGGAAGACCGGGGAGCTGTTTTTT. Amino acids: CASSYPGKTGELFF.

This clone was seen just once. The rearrangement uses TRBV10-3 and TRBJ1-1; D gene uncertain. Germline V gene sequence: CDR1 ENHRY, CDR2 SYGVKD. V lost 3 bases, J lost 5 bases, and 13 bases lay in between. The CDR3 contains 14 residues. CDR3 in amino acids: CAISEAGRETEAFF. The CDR3 nucleotides are TGTGCCATCAGTGAAGCAGGTCGCGAGACTGAAGCTTTCTTT.

This rearrangement joins TRBV20-1 to TRBJ2-5, with TRBD2 as a possible D gene (5 bases). V lost 3 bases and J 4 bases, leaving 12 bases between the germline ends. CDR1 is DFQATT and CDR2 is SNEGSKA in the germline V gene (reference sequence). The CDR3 length is 13 residues. Here the CDR3 reads CSASRGLGETQYF. As DNA, the CDR3 is TGCAGTGCTAGTAGAGGGTTAGGAGAGACCCAGTACTTC.

The chain couples TRBV2 to TRBJ2-1, with TRBD1 as a possible D gene (5 bases). With 7 bases removed from V and 6 bases from J, the gap between germline ends came to 16 bases. The CDR3 covers 14 residues. Germline CDR1 SNHLY, CDR2 FYNNEI. The DNA for the CDR3 is TGTGCCAGCAAGTATTGGGGCAGCTCCAATGAGCAGTTCTTC. Protein sequence: CASKYWGSSNEQFF.

This clone appeared a single time. This chain uses TRBV19 with TRBJ1-2; TRBD1 might be the D (5 bases). The CDR3 extends over 15 amino acids. V dropped 3 bases and J dropped 6 bases, with 17 bases sitting between them. Per germline, CDR1 LNHDA and CDR2 SQIVND (reference sequence). The chain's CDR3 is CASSMGGDSHDGYTF. In DNA form, the CDR3 reads TGTGCCAGTAGTATGGGAGGGGACTCTCACGATGGCTACACCTTC.

The gene calls are TRBV4-1 and TRBJ1-3, with D uncertain. Germline CDR1 reads MGHRA; CDR2 reads YSYEKL. The CDR3 has 16 residues. The ends were cut back, 2 bases at V and 4 bases at J, with 15 bases in the middle. CDR3 region: CASSQQVRAGGNTIYF. The CDR3 DNA follows: TGCGCCAGCAGCCAACAGGTTAGGGCGGGCGGAAACACCATATATTTT.

This sequence joins TRBV10-3 and TRBJ2-7; 8 nucleotides line up with TRBD1. CDR1 and CDR2 from the germline V gene are ENHRY and SYGVKD. Trimming cost V 8 bases and J 3 bases; bases outside gene matches: 6. The CDR3 is made up of 13 amino acids. The CDR3 DNA is TGTGCCATCGGACAGGGAGGCGTCTACGAGCAGTACTTC. Translating it yields CAIGQGGVYEQYF.

Of note for this clone: The same CDR3 also results from other DNA sequences found in this sample. Written as DNA, the CDR3 is TGCGCCAGCAGCTTGACAGGGCTGAACACTGAAGCTTTCTTT. It yields the protein CASSLTGLNTEAFF. The J gene is TRBJ1-1, the V gene TRBV5-1; D may be TRBD1 (6 bases). The CDR3 is made up of 14 amino acids. Looked up from germline, CDR1 is SGHRS and CDR2 is YFSETQ. V shed 1 base and J shed 0 bases, with 7 bases lying between them.

This clone came up once. This chain connects TRBV2 to TRBJ2-3; 7 nucleotides match TRBD2. CDR1 SNHLY and CDR2 FYNNEI come from the germline V gene. V gave up 5 bases and J gave up 0 bases; unmatched junction bases: 5. This CDR3 spans 15 amino acids. The CDR3 coding sequence is TGTGCCAGCAGTCAACTAGCGTCTAGCACAGATACGCAGTATTTT. Translated, it gives CASSQLASSTDTQYF.

The J gene is TRBJ1-5, the V gene TRBV28, with D possibly TRBD1 on 6 matching bases. Germline assignment: CDR1 MDHEN and CDR2 SYDVKM. CDR3 length: 14 amino acids. Deletions cut 6 bases from V and 6 bases from J, with 15 bases between. This chain's CDR3 is CASSRQEGPQPQHF. For the CDR3, the DNA is TGTGCCAGCAGCAGACAGGAAGGTCCTCAGCCCCAGCATTTT. The full variable domain, rest sourced from reference TRBV28 and TRBJ1-5, is DVKVTQSSRYLVKRTGEKVFLECVQDMDHENMFWYRQDPGLGLRLIYFSYDVKMKEKGDIPEGYSVSREKKERFSLILESASTNQTSMYLCASSRQEGPQPQHFGDGTRLSIL.

The rearrangement joins TRBV19 to TRBJ1-6, with D hard to call. The germline V gene has CDR1 LNHDA and CDR2 SQIVND (reference sequence). This CDR3 has 13 amino acids. Trimming removed 5 bases at V and 7 bases at J, with 9 bases between. CDR3 bases: TGTGCCAGTAGTCTATCCAAGAATTCACCCCTCCACTTT. This translates into CASSLSKNSPLHF.

This clone was observed once. The chain carries TRBV10-3 and TRBJ2-5; D is perhaps TRBD1 (6 bases). Germline V gene sequence: CDR1 ENHRY, CDR2 SYGVKD. V was trimmed by 1 base and J by 5 bases, leaving 8 bases between them. There are 13 residues in the CDR3. The CDR3 bases are TGTGCCATCAGTGAGTTAAGGGGGGAGACCCAGTACTTC. This encodes CAISELRGETQYF.

The gene calls are TRBV7-9 and TRBJ2-5; TRBD1 is a possible D gene (6 bases). V was cut by 4 bases and J by 5 bases, with 11 bases left in between. Per germline, CDR1 SEHNR and CDR2 FQNEAQ (reference sequence). This CDR3 contains 13 residues. CDR3 in amino acids: CASSSGHRETQYF. The CDR3 region has the DNA TGTGCCAGCAGCTCGGGACATAGGGAGACCCAGTACTTC.